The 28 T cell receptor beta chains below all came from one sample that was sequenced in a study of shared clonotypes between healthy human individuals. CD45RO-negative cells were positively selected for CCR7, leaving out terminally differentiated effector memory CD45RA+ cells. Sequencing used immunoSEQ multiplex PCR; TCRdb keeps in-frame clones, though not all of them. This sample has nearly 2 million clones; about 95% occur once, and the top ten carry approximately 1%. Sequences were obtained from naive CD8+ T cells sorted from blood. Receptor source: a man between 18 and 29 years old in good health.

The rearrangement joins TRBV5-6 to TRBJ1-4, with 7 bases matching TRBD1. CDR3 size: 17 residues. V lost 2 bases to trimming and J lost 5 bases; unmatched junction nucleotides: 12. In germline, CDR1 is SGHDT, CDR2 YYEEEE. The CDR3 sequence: CASSFETGQGGNEKLFF. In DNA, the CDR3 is TGTGCCAGCAGCTTCGAGACAGGGCAGGGGGGAAATGAAAAACTGTTTTTT.

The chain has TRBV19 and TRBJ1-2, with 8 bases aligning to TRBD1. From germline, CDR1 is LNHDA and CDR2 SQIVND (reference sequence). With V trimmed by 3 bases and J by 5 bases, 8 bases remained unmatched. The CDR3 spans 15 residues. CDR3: CASSIPGTGEYGYTF. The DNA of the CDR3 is TGTGCCAGTAGTATCCCGGGGACAGGCGAATATGGCTACACCTTC.

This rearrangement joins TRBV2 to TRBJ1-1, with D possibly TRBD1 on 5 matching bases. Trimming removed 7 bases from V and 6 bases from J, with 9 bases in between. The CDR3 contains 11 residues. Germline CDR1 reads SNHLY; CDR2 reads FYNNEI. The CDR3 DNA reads TGTGCCAGCATAGGGGAGGCTGAAGCTTTCTTT. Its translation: CASIGEAEAFF.

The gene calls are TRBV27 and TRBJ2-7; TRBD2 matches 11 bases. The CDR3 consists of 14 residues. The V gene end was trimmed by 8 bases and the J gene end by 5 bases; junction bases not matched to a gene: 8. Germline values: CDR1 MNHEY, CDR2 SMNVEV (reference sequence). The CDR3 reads CASASGRSVDEQYF. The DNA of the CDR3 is TGTGCCAGCGCTAGCGGGAGGTCGGTCGACGAGCAGTACTTC.

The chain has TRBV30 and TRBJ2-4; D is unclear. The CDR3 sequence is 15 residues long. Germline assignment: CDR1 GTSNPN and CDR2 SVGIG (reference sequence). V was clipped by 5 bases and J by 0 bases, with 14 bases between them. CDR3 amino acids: CAWGSTMLAKNIQYF. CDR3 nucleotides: TGTGCCTGGGGGTCTACAATGCTAGCCAAAAACATTCAGTACTTC.

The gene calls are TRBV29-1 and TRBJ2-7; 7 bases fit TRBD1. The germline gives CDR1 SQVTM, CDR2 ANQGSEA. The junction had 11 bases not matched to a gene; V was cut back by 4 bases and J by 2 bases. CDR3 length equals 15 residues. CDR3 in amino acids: CSVVTPGQSTYEQYF. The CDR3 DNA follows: TGCAGCGTTGTAACGCCGGGACAGTCGACCTACGAGCAGTACTTC.

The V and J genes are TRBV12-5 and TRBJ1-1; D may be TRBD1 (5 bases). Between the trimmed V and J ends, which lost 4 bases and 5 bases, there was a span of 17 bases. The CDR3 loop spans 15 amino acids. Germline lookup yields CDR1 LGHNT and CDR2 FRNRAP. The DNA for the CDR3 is TGTGCTAGTGGTTCGGACCAGGGTGGGGGGACTGAAGCTTTCTTT. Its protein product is CASGSDQGGGTEAFF. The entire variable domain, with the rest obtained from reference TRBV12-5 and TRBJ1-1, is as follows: DARVTQTPRHKVTEMGQEVTMRCQPILGHNTVFWYRQTMMQGLELLAYFRNRAPLDDSGMPKDRFSAEMPDATLATLKIQPSEPRDSAVYFCASGSDQGGGTEAFFGQGTRLTVV.

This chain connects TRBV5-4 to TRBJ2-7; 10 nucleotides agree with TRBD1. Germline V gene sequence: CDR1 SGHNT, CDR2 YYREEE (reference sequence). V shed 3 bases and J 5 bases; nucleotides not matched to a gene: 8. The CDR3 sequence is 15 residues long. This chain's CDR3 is CASSSPGTGDHEQYF. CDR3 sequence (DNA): TGTGCCAGCAGCTCTCCCGGGACAGGGGACCACGAGCAGTACTTC.

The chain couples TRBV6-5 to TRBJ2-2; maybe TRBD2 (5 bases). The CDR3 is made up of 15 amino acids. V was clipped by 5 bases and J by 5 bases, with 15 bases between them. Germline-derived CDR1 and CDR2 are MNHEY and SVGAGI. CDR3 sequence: CASSPGRTVTGELFF. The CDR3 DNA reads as TGTGCCAGCAGTCCCGGACGGACTGTTACCGGGGAGCTGTTTTTT.

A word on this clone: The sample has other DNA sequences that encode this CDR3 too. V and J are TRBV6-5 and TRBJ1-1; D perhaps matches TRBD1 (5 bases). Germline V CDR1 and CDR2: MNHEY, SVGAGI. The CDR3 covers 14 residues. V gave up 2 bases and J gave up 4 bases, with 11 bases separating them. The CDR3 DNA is TGTGCCAGCAGTTACGACCGGGGCAGCACTGAAGCTTTCTTT. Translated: CASSYDRGSTEAFF.

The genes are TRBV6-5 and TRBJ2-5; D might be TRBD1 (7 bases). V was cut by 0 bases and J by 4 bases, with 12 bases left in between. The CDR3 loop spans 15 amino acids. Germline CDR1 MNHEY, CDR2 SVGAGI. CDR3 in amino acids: CASSYSGGGAETQYF. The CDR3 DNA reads TGTGCCAGCAGTTACTCTGGAGGGGGCGCAGAGACCCAGTACTTC.

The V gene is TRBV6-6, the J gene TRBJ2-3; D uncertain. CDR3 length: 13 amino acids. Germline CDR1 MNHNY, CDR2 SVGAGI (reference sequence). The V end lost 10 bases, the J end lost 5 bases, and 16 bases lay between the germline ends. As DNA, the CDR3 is TGTGCCATCTCGATGCTTAAGGGAGATACGCAGTATTTT. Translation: CAISMLKGDTQYF.

CDR3 amino acids: CASNLPPTESSYNSPLHF. CDR3 in DNA: TGTGCCAGCAACCTCCCCCCAACAGAGAGCTCCTATAATTCACCCCTCCACTTT. This chain joins TRBV28 and TRBJ1-6; no definite D call. CDR3 length equals 18 residues. Per germline, CDR1 MDHEN and CDR2 SYDVKM. Trimming cost V 7 bases and J 0 bases, with 19 bases left between them.

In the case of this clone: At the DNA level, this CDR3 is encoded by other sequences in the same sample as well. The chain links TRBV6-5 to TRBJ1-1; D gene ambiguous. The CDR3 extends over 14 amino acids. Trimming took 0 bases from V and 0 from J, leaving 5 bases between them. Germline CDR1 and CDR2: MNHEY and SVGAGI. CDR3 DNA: TGTGCCAGCAGTTACTCAGGTTTGAACACTGAAGCTTTCTTT. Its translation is CASSYSGLNTEAFF.

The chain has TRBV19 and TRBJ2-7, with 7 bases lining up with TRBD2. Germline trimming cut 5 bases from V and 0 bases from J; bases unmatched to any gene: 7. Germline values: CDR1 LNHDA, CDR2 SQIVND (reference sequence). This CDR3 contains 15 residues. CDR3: CASSFYSGSSYEQYF. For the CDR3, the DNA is TGTGCCAGTAGTTTCTATAGCGGGTCCTCCTACGAGCAGTACTTC. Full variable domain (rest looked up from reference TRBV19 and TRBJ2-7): DGGITQSPKYLFRKEGQNVTLSCEQNLNHDAMYWYRQDPGQGLRLIYYSQIVNDFQKGDIAEGYSVSREKKESFPLTVTSAQKNPTAFYLCASSFYSGSSYEQYFGPGTRLTVT.

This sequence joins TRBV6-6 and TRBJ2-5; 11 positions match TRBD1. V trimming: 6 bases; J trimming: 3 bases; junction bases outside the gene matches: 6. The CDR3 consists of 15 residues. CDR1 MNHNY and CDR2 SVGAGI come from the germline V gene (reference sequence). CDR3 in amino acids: CASSGGQGAEETQYF. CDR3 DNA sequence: TGTGCCAGCAGCGGTGGACAGGGGGCGGAAGAGACCCAGTACTTC.

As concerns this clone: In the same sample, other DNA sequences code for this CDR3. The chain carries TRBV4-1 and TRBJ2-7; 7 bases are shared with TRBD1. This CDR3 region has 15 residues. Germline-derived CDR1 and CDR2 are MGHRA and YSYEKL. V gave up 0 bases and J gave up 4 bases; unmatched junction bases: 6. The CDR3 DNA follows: TGCGCCAGCAGCCAAGATAGGCAGGGGGTGTACGAGCAGTACTTC. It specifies CASSQDRQGVYEQYF.

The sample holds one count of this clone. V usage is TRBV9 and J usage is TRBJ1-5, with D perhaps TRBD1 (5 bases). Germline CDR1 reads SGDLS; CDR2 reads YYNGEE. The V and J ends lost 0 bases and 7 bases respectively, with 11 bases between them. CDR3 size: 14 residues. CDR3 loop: CASSVDGGLQPQHF. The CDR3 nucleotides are TGTGCCAGCAGCGTAGATGGGGGACTGCAGCCCCAGCATTTT. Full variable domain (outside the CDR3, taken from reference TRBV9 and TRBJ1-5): DSGVTQTPKHLITATGQRVTLRCSPRSGDLSVYWYQQSLDQGLQFLIQYYNGEERAKGNILERFSAQQFPDLHSELNLSSLELGDSALYFCASSVDGGLQPQHFGDGTRLSIL.

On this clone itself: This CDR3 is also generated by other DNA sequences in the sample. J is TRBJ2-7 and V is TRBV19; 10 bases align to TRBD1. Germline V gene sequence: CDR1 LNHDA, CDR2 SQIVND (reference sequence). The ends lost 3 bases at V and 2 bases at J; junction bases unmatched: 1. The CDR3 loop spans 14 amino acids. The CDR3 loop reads CASSIGQGAYEQYF. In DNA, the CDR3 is TGTGCCAGTAGTATTGGACAGGGGGCCTACGAGCAGTACTTC. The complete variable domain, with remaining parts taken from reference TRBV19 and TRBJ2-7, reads DGGITQSPKYLFRKEGQNVTLSCEQNLNHDAMYWYRQDPGQGLRLIYYSQIVNDFQKGDIAEGYSVSREKKESFPLTVTSAQKNPTAFYLCASSIGQGAYEQYFGPGTRLTVT.

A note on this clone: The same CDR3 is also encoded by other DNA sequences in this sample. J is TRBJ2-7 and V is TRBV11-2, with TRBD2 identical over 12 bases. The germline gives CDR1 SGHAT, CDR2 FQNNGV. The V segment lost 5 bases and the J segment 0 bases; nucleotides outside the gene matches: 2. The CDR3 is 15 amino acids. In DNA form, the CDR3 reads TGTGCCAGCAGCCCGGGACTAGCGGGCTCCTACGAGCAGTACTTC. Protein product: CASSPGLAGSYEQYF.

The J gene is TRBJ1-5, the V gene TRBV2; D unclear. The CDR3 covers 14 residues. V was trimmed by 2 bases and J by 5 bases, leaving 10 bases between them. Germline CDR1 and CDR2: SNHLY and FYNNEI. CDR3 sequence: CASSEWILDQPQHF. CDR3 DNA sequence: TGTGCCAGCAGTGAATGGATCTTGGATCAGCCCCAGCATTTT.

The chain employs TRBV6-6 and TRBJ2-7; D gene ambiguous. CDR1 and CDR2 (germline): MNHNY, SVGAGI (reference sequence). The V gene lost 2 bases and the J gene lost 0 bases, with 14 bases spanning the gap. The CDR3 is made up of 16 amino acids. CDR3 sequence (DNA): TGTGCCAGCAGTTACGCGGCAGGTGATGCCTCCTACGAGCAGTACTTC. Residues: CASSYAAGDASYEQYF.

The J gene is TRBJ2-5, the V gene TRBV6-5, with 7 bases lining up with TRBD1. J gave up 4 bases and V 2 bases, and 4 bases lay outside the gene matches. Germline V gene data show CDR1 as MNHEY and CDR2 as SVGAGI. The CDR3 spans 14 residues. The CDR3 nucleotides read TGTGCCAGCAGTTACCGGGGACAGTCAGAGACCCAGTACTTC. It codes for CASSYRGQSETQYF.

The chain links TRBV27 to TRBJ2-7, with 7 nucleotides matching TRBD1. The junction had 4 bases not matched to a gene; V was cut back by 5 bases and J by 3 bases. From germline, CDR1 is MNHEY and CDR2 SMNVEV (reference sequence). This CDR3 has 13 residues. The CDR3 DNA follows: TGTGCCAGCAGTCCTGGGGACAGCTACGAGCAGTACTTC. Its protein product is CASSPGDSYEQYF.

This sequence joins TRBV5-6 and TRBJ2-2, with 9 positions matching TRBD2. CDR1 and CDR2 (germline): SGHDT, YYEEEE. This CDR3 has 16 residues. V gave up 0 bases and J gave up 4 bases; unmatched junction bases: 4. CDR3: CASSLALAGRTGELFF. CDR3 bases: TGTGCCAGCAGCTTGGCACTAGCGGGCCGCACCGGGGAGCTGTTTTTT.

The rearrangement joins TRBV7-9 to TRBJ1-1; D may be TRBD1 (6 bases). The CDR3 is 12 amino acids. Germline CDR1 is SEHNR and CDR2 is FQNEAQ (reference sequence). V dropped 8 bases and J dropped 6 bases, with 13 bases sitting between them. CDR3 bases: TGTGCCAGCGAAGGGGGGAATCCTGAAGCTTTCTTT. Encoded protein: CASEGGNPEAFF.

In DNA form, the CDR3 reads TGCGCCAGCAGCCAAGCTCGAGCGGCGATCACAGATACGCAGTATTTT. Its translation: CASSQARAAITDTQYF. This rearrangement joins TRBV4-1 to TRBJ2-3, with D perhaps matching TRBD2 (5 bases). With 1 base removed from V and 2 bases from J, the gap between germline ends came to 13 bases. Germline V gene lookup returns CDR1 MGHRA and CDR2 YSYEKL. This CDR3 is 16 amino acids long.

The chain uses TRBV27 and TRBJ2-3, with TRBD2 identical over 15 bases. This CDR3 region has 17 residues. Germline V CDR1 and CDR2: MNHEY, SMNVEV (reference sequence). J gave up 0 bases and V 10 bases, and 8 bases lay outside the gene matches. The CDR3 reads CATIGTSGGFSTDTQYF. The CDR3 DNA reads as TGTGCCACCATCGGGACTAGCGGGGGGTTTAGCACAGATACGCAGTATTTT.